Listed below are T cell receptor beta chains from one sample, sequenced in a study of T cell responses to AZD1222 COVID-19 vaccine. Assay used: immunoSEQ multiplex PCR; TCRdb lists only in-frame clones, some missing. The table records fewer than 40,000 clones, 88% of them present only once. This material consisted of peripheral blood, taken 28 days after the second dose of the MenACWY control vaccine. The receptors derive from an adult who received the MenACWY meningococcal vaccine as a control. Each CDR3 is given with its conserved first and last residue. D genes are given only for firm matches. Clone size is shown for a subset of rows, as once, few, many or a class of expanded clone.

TRBJ2-2	.	TRBV7-3	TRBD1	TGTGCCAGCAGCTTGGGACAGGGGGCCGGGGAGCTGTTTTTT	CASSLGQGAGELFF
TRBJ2-2	once	TRBV7-9	TRBD2	TGTGCCAGCAGCCCTAGCGGGTTCAACACCGGGGAGCTGTTTTTT	CASSPSGFNTGELFF
TRBJ1-1	.	TRBV12-3/TRBV12-4	.	TGTGCCAGCAGTTTCACGGTGAACACTGAAGCTTTCTTT	CASSFTVNTEAFF
TRBJ2-7	.	TRBV28	TRBD1	TGTGCCAGCAGTTTCCTTATGACAGGGGCCTACGAGCAGTACTTC	CASSFLMTGAYEQYF
TRBJ2-5	.	TRBV6-5	.	TGTGCCAGCAGTTACTCGAGGGTGGAAACCCAGTACTTC	CASSYSRVETQYF
TRBJ2-1	.	TRBV10-3	TRBD2	TGTGCCATCAGTGAACTAGCGGGAGATCTGGAGCAGTTCTTC	CAISELAGDLEQFF
TRBJ2-5	.	TRBV14	TRBD1	TGTGCCAGCAGCCAAAACAGGGGCCAAGAGACCCAGTACTTC	CASSQNRGQETQYF
TRBJ1-4	.	TRBV12-3/TRBV12-4	.	TGTGCCAGTTTGGACTCATCGGAGGAAAAACTGTTTTTT	CASLDSSEEKLFF
TRBJ2-2	.	TRBV6-2/TRBV6-3	TRBD2	TGTGCCAGCAGTTACGGACTAGCGGGAGGGCCTTATTATAACGGGGAGCTGTTTTTT	CASSYGLAGGPYYNGELFF
TRBJ2-2	.	TRBV4-1	.	TGCGCCAGCGTCTCCCGCTTCCCCAGCGGATATAACACCGGGGAGCTGTTTTTT	CASVSRFPSGYNTGELFF
TRBJ2-1	.	TRBV24-1	TRBD2	TGTGCCACCAGTGATACTAGCGGGAGTTTCGGTGAGCAGTTCTTC	CATSDTSGSFGEQFF
TRBJ2-1	.	TRBV27	.	TGTGCCAGCAGTCGTCCTAGCTCCTACAATGAGCAGTTCTTC	CASSRPSSYNEQFF
TRBJ2-1	.	TRBV20-1	TRBD2	TGCAGTGCTAGTAAGGGACTAGCGGGAGGAAATGAGCAGTTCTTC	CSASKGLAGGNEQFF
TRBJ2-7	.	TRBV7-9	.	TGTGCCATCGGGACTTACCGCTCCTACGAGCAGTACTTC	CAIGTYRSYEQYF
TRBJ1-5	once	TRBV7-9	.	TGTGCCAGCAGCAAAGGGGAGTATAGCAATCAGCCCCAGCATTTT	CASSKGEYSNQPQHF
TRBJ2-5	.	TRBV27	.	TGTGCCAGCATGATACGGGGGACCCAAGAGACCCAGTACTTC	CASMIRGTQETQYF
TRBJ2-1	once	TRBV28	TRBD1	TGTGCCAGCAGTCCGCCGGGACAGGGTATGGATGAGCAGTTCTTC	CASSPPGQGMDEQFF
TRBJ2-3	.	TRBV4-1	.	TGCGCCAGCAGCGCCCGCAGGGGGGGCACAGATACGCAGTATTTT	CASSARRGGTDTQYF
TRBJ1-5	.	TRBV28	.	TGTGCCAGCAGTTTACTCACAGGGTCCAGGGGCAATCAGCCCCAGCATTTT	CASSLLTGSRGNQPQHF
TRBJ2-7	.	TRBV11-1	.	TGTGCCAGCAGCCGCAGCCGGGCACTAACTTACGAGCAGTACTTC	CASSRSRALTYEQYF
TRBJ1-4	.	TRBV28	.	TGTGCCAGCAGTTCCCCGACGGGCGCAGGGGAAAAACTGTTTTTT	CASSSPTGAGEKLFF
TRBJ2-3	once	TRBV11-2	.	TGTGCCAGCAGCTTAGGGTGGGGACTCGGTAAAGATACGCAGTATTTT	CASSLGWGLGKDTQYF
TRBJ2-2	.	TRBV12-5	.	TGTGCTAGTGGTTTGGGGCCGGGAACCACCGGGGAGCTGTTTTTT	CASGLGPGTTGELFF
TRBJ2-2	.	TRBV28	.	TGTGCCAGCAGTTTACCGACAGACAACACCGGGGAGCTGTTTTTT	CASSLPTDNTGELFF
TRBJ2-2	.	TRBV28	.	TGTGCCAGCAGTTTGCCAGGGACGAACACCGGGGAGCTGTTTTTT	CASSLPGTNTGELFF
TRBJ2-1	.	TRBV5-1	.	TGCGCCAGCAGCTTTGGACAATCTGGGGAGCAGTTCTTC	CASSFGQSGEQFF
TRBJ1-4	.	TRBV5-4	TRBD1	TGTGCCAGCAGAAGACAGGGCAATGAAAAACTGTTTTTT	CASRRQGNEKLFF
TRBJ1-1	.	TRBV9	.	TGTGCCAGCAGCGTAGGGACAGTGAACACTGAAGCTTTCTTT	CASSVGTVNTEAFF
TRBJ2-3	.	TRBV5-4	TRBD1	TGTGCCAGCAGCCGCGACCCCCCTCTGGGACAGCTCACAGATACGCAGTATTTT	CASSRDPPLGQLTDTQYF
TRBJ1-1	.	TRBV3-1/TRBV3-2	.	TGTGCCAGCAGCCAGGGGCAAAGGGCAATGAACACTGAAGCTTTCTTT	CASSQGQRAMNTEAFF
TRBJ2-5	.	TRBV5-4	.	TGTGCCAGCAGCACCACCCCGACGGAGTACCAAGAGACCCAGTACTTC	CASSTTPTEYQETQYF
TRBJ2-7	.	TRBV2	TRBD2	TGTGCCAGCCGACTAGCGGGAGTGGTCCACGAGCAGTACTTC	CASRLAGVVHEQYF
TRBJ1-4	.	TRBV24-1	.	TGTGCCACCAGTGTGTGGGGCTTTGCAACTAATGAAAAACTGTTTTTT	CATSVWGFATNEKLFF
TRBJ2-5	.	TRBV7-9	.	TGTGCCAGCAGCACCTCCGGGCTACTAAAAGAGACCCAGTACTTC	CASSTSGLLKETQYF
TRBJ2-7	.	TRBV19	TRBD1	TGTGCCAGTAGACCCAGACAGGGGCACTCCTACGAGCAGTACTTC	CASRPRQGHSYEQYF
TRBJ2-7	.	TRBV28	.	TGTGCCAGCAGTTTATTAGGGGCGGGGATACCCTACGAGCAGTACTTC	CASSLLGAGIPYEQYF
TRBJ2-1	.	TRBV3-1/TRBV3-2	TRBD2	TGTGCCAGCACCCAAGGAGGGGCGGGAGGAGGGGGTGAGCAGTTCTTC	CASTQGGAGGGGEQFF
TRBJ2-3	.	TRBV18	.	TGTGCCAGCCAGGAGGGAGATACGCAGTATTTT	CASQEGDTQYF
TRBJ2-4	once	TRBV11-1	TRBD1	TGTGCCAGCAGCCGGGACAGGGAAGCCAAAAACATTCAGTACTTC	CASSRDREAKNIQYF
TRBJ1-4	.	TRBV11-1	.	TGTGCCAGCAGCTTAGGACAAACCGAAAAACTGTTTTTT	CASSLGQTEKLFF
TRBJ2-4	.	TRBV14	.	TGTGCCAGCAGCCAACCTGTAGGGGGGATTCAGTACTTC	CASSQPVGGIQYF
TRBJ2-1	.	TRBV7-3	.	TGTGCCAGCAGCTTATGGGCCGGTGAGCAGTTCTTC	CASSLWAGEQFF
TRBJ2-1	.	TRBV15	TRBD2	TGTGCCACCAGCCCTGGACTAGCGGACAATGAGCAGTTCTTC	CATSPGLADNEQFF
TRBJ2-7	.	TRBV6-5	.	TGTGCCAGCAGTAGGGTCTACGAGCAGTACTTC	CASSRVYEQYF
TRBJ1-1	.	TRBV18	.	TGTGCCAGCTCACGATATCATGTTGAAGCTTTCTTT	CASSRYHVEAFF
TRBJ2-2	.	TRBV6-5	.	TGTGCCAGCAGTTTGAGGGACACCAACACCGGGGAGCTGTTTTTT	CASSLRDTNTGELFF
TRBJ2-1	.	TRBV19	.	TGTGCCAGTAGTAACCATAGACTAGGCGTCGATGAGCAGTTCTTC	CASSNHRLGVDEQFF
TRBJ2-1	few	TRBV19	TRBD2	TGTGCCAGTAGCAAGTCGGGGGGGTTGGTCTACAATGAGCAGTTCTTC	CASSKSGGLVYNEQFF
TRBJ1-1	.	TRBV5-1	TRBD1	TGCGCCAGCAGCCCGGACAGGGCAATGAACACTGAAGCTTTCTTT	CASSPDRAMNTEAFF
TRBJ1-1	.	TRBV2	TRBD1	TGTGCCAGCAGTCTAAGGACAGGGGGGCTGCGAGCTGAAGCTTTCTTT	CASSLRTGGLRAEAFF